A single sample gave rise to the 5 T cell receptor beta chains below, sequenced in a study of blood T cell repertoires in COVID-19. The method was immunoSEQ multiplex PCR; TCRdb's version includes in-frame clones alone and lacks a portion of them. The data show about 230,000 clones, 85% to 90% seen once. Input material: peripheral blood. The receptors were gathered from a man aged 45-65 years with COVID-19, enrolled during active disease.

The genes are TRBV5-1 and TRBJ2-1, with 9 bases matching TRBD2. The CDR3 totals 16 residues. Germline V CDR1 and CDR2: SGHRS, YFSETQ. V lost 4 bases and J lost 0; bases outside the gene matches: 5. The CDR3 spells CASSPGLANSYNEQFF. As DNA, the CDR3 is TGCGCCAGCAGCCCCGGACTAGCGAACTCCTACAATGAGCAGTTCTTC.

The chain joins TRBV3-1 (or the pseudogene TRBV3-2) to TRBJ2-1; TRBD2 matches at 10 bases. There are 18 residues in the CDR3. The J segment lost 7 bases and the V segment lost 3 bases, leaving 15 bases of the junction unmatched. Per germline, CDR1 LGHDT and CDR2 YNNKEL (reference sequence). Here the CDR3 DNA reads TGTGCCAGCAGCCATCCGGGACTAGCGACCGACCTCGGAAATGAGCAGTTCTTC. This gives the protein CASSHPGLATDLGNEQFF.

The chain links TRBV6-5 to TRBJ1-1; 7 bases are a match to TRBD1. The V segment lost 6 bases and the J segment 4 bases; nucleotides outside the gene matches: 8. The length of the CDR3 is 14 residues. Germline CDR1 MNHEY, CDR2 SVGAGI. DNA of the CDR3: TGTGCCAGCAGGTCAGGGGGTGGAAGCACTGAAGCTTTCTTT. It encodes CASRSGGGSTEAFF.

The V call is TRBV4-1, the J call TRBJ2-3; D may be TRBD1 (5 bases). This CDR3 contains 15 residues. The V end was cut by 5 bases, the J end by 0 bases, with 12 bases between. Germline V gene data show CDR1 as MGHRA and CDR2 as YSYEKL. This chain's CDR3 is CASSRQQSSTDTQYF. In DNA form, the CDR3 reads TGCGCCAGCAGCAGACAGCAGTCTAGCACAGATACGCAGTATTTT.

This chain uses TRBV11-2 with TRBJ1-2; TRBD1 matches at 11 bases. The CDR3 is made up of 16 amino acids. J gave up 1 base and V 2 bases, and 3 bases lay outside the gene matches. Per the germline V gene, CDR1 is SGHAT and CDR2 is FQNNGV. In nucleotides, the CDR3 is TGTGCCAGCAGCTTACCGGGGACAGGGGGTAACTATGGCTACACCTTC. Protein product: CASSLPGTGGNYGYTF.